This TCR beta chain was found in a study of cytomegalovirus exposure and HLA in healthy donors. PCR was performed using 60 Vbeta and 13 Jbeta primers. Sequencing used immunoSEQ multiplex PCR; TCRdb keeps in-frame clones, though not all of them. The data show roughly 150,000 clones, with roughly 67% seen just once and roughly 5.4% held by the top ten. There are 13 residues in the CDR3. The germline V gene has CDR1 MDHEN and CDR2 SYDVKM. Trimming took 3 bases from V and 6 from J, leaving 11 bases between them. J is TRBJ1-2 and V is TRBV28; the D gene is possibly TRBD1 (5 bases). The TCR originated in a young woman in good health and CMV-seropositive. Sample: PBMCs. The CDR3 region is CASSLQGIDGYTF. The CDR3 DNA reads as TGTGCCAGCAGTTTGCAGGGTATTGATGGCTACACCTTC.